Given below is one TCR beta chain in context. This sample is part of a study of blood T cell repertoires in COVID-19. The data were produced by immunoSEQ multiplex PCR, yet TCRdb's version contains in-frame clones alone and is incomplete. Here the sample spans around 200,000 clones, around 89% being singletons. The CDR3 contains 18 residues. V was trimmed by 2 bases and J by 0 bases, leaving 17 bases between them. The germline gives CDR1 MDHEN, CDR2 SYDVKM. The receptor's source is a man in his thirties or forties who had recovered from COVID-19. This sequence joins TRBV28 and TRBJ2-1, with a tentative D call TRBD1 (6 bases). Specimen: PBMCs or T cells enriched from blood (not recorded which). The CDR3 DNA is TGTGCCAGCAGTTTACCCTCGACAGGCGAAAGCTCCTACAATGAGCAGTTCTTC. This translates into CASSLPSTGESSYNEQFF. Drawing the rest from reference TRBV28 and TRBJ2-1, the complete variable domain is DVKVTQSSRYLVKRTGEKVFLECVQDMDHENMFWYRQDPGLGLRLIYFSYDVKMKEKGDIPEGYSVSREKKERFSLILESASTNQTSMYLCASSLPSTGESSYNEQFFGPGTRLTVL.